Each of the 28 T cell receptor beta chains below was sequenced from the same sample in a study of response to subunit inactivated influenza vaccine. TCRdb reprocessed the RT-PCR reads with MiXCR, giving one entry per CDR3 protein. In the table there are around 470,000 distinct CDR3 sequences, roughly 7.6% of which are singletons. Material: PBMCs from blood, obtained less than 25 months after vaccination. These receptors came from a man between 50 and 75 years old who received an inactivated influenza vaccine.

The table lists this clonotype with many counts. The J gene is TRBJ2-2, the V gene TRBV19; D gene unclear. Germline V gene sequence: CDR1 LNHDA, CDR2 SQIVND (reference sequence). Between the trimmed V and J ends, which lost 3 bases and 0 bases, there was a span of 8 bases. This CDR3 region has 15 residues. The CDR3 sequence: CASSMGRPNTGELFF. CDR3 nucleotide sequence: TGTGCCAGTAGTATGGGTAGACCGAACACCGGGGAGCTGTTTTTT.

This clonotype has a handful of counts. In DNA, the CDR3 is TGTGCCAGCAGAAGGGGCGGCTCAACTAATGAAAAACTGTTTTTT. Amino acid sequence: CASRRGGSTNEKLFF. This chain connects TRBV12-3 or TRBV12-4 to TRBJ1-4; D is perhaps TRBD1 (5 bases). V shed 6 bases and J shed 0 bases, with 11 bases lying between them. This CDR3 is built from 15 residues.

This clonotype was recorded many times. The chain combines TRBV5-1 with TRBJ2-4, with D perhaps matching TRBD1 or TRBD2 (5 bases each). This CDR3 spans 15 amino acids. The V and J ends lost 0 bases and 9 bases respectively, with 16 bases between them. The germline CDR1 and CDR2 sequences are SGHRS and YFSETQ. CDR3: CASSLGPGQESIQYF. The CDR3 DNA is TGCGCCAGCAGCTTGGGTCCGGGGCAGGAAAGCATTCAGTACTTC.

The chain is built from TRBV10-3 and TRBJ2-1, with TRBD2 matching over 14 bases. CDR3 length equals 15 residues. From germline, CDR1 is ENHRY and CDR2 SYGVKD. Trimming removed 6 bases from V and 10 bases from J; junction bases left unmatched: 8. CDR3 loop: CAISEGLAGAPEQFF. CDR3 sequence (DNA): TGTGCCATCAGCGAGGGACTAGCGGGGGCTCCAGAGCAGTTCTTC.

This clonotype was seen repeatedly, ten times or more. The chain uses TRBV12-3 or TRBV12-4 and TRBJ1-5; D is undetermined. This CDR3 has 14 amino acids. V dropped 3 bases and J dropped 5 bases, with 11 bases sitting between them. CDR3 loop: CASSFMAADQPQHF. The CDR3, as DNA: TGTGCCAGCAGTTTTATGGCAGCCGATCAGCCCCAGCATTTT.

This clonotype is labeled medium-sized. J is TRBJ2-5 and V is TRBV20-1; D possibly corresponds to TRBD2 (6 bases). The CDR3 is 13 amino acids. Germline-derived CDR1 and CDR2 are DFQATT and SNEGSKA (reference sequence). The V end was cut by 6 bases, the J end by 5 bases, with 16 bases between. CDR3 DNA: TGCAGTGCGATCCGGGGGTTAGCGGAGACCCAGTACTTC. Translated: CSAIRGLAETQYF.

The V call is TRBV20-1, the J call TRBJ2-1; 7 bases line up with TRBD2. The CDR3 spans 12 residues. Germline V lookup: CDR1 DFQATT, CDR2 SNEGSKA (reference sequence). DNA for the CDR3: TGCAGCACACCGGATAGCGGGCGAGAGCAGTTCTTC. It translates to CSTPDSGREQFF.

This clonotype was seen a few times. The J gene is TRBJ2-7, the V gene TRBV7-9; tentatively, D is TRBD1 (6 bases). Germline values: CDR1 SEHNR, CDR2 FQNEAQ (reference sequence). The CDR3 totals 13 residues. Trimming cost V 3 bases and J 3 bases, with 9 bases left between them. The CDR3 nucleotides read TGTGCCAGCAGCTTTTCACAGGGCTACGAGCAGTACTTC. It codes for CASSFSQGYEQYF.

This clonotype occurred many times. The chain carries TRBV29-1 and TRBJ2-7; 14 positions match TRBD2. Germline values: CDR1 SQVTM, CDR2 ANQGSEA. The CDR3 is 16 residues long. Trimming cost V 5 bases and J 1 base; bases outside gene matches: 7. The CDR3 sequence: CSVRGTSGSSSYEQYF. DNA of the CDR3: TGCAGCGTTCGGGGGACTAGCGGGAGTTCTTCCTACGAGCAGTACTTC.

Ten or more counts support this clonotype. The chain recombines TRBV24-1 with TRBJ2-5, with D possibly TRBD2 on 6 matching bases. Trimming took 4 bases from V and 5 from J, leaving 19 bases between them. Germline CDR1 reads KGHDR; CDR2 reads SFDVKD. The length of the CDR3 is 16 residues. The CDR3 loop is CATSDPTSTPAETQYF. The CDR3 coding sequence is TGTGCCACCAGTGACCCCACTAGCACCCCTGCGGAGACCCAGTACTTC.

This clonotype has just a few counts. The chain uses TRBV9 and TRBJ2-6; D is possibly TRBD1 (6 bases). The CDR3 loop spans 18 amino acids. Trimming shortened V by 3 bases and J by 0 bases, and 16 bases separated the two germline ends. CDR1 SGDLS and CDR2 YYNGEE come from the germline V gene. The CDR3 sequence is CASSGDTGWASGANVLTF. As DNA, the CDR3 is TGTGCCAGCAGCGGGGATACAGGGTGGGCCTCTGGGGCCAACGTCCTGACTTTC.

Only a few counts were recorded for this clonotype. V is TRBV7-9 and J is TRBJ1-4; 9 bases agree with TRBD1. The CDR3 spans 15 residues. V dropped 4 bases and J dropped 6; count of bases not matched to a gene: 6. Germline CDR1 and CDR2: SEHNR and FQNEAQ (reference sequence). The CDR3 nucleotides are TGTGCCAGCAGCTCCGGGACAGGGAGGGATGAAAAACTGTTTTTT. This translates into CASSSGTGRDEKLFF. Full variable domain (outside the CDR3, taken from reference TRBV7-9 and TRBJ1-4): DTGVSQNPRHKITKRGQNVTFRCDPISEHNRLYWYRQTLGQGPEFLTYFQNEAQLEKSRLLSDRFSAERPKGSFSTLEIQRTEQGDSAMYLCASSSGTGRDEKLFFGSGTQLSVL.

This clonotype was observed a handful of times. The chain employs TRBV12-3 or TRBV12-4 and TRBJ1-4, with unresolved D. V lost 1 base and J 4 bases, leaving 13 bases between the germline ends. This CDR3 spans 16 amino acids. CDR3 in amino acids: CASSLGAPGGNEKLFF. Written as DNA, the CDR3 is TGTGCCAGCAGTTTAGGGGCGCCAGGAGGTAATGAAAAACTGTTTTTT.

The V gene is TRBV4-2, the J gene TRBJ1-1; no definite D call. Germline lookup yields CDR1 LGHNA and CDR2 YNFKEQ. V was shortened by 0 bases and J by 4 bases, with 9 bases between the two germline ends. The CDR3 covers 14 residues. CDR3: CASSQDAAGTEAFF. The CDR3 DNA is TGTGCCAGCAGCCAAGATGCGGCGGGCACTGAAGCTTTCTTT.

This chain links TRBV10-2 with TRBJ2-3; D is uncertain. In germline, CDR1 is WSHSY, CDR2 SAAADI. Deletions cut 3 bases from V and 5 bases from J, with 12 bases between. The CDR3 runs 14 residues. CDR3 region: CASSESALQDTQYF. In DNA, the CDR3 is TGCGCCAGCAGTGAATCAGCGCTCCAAGATACGCAGTATTTT.

This chain joins TRBV7-2 and TRBJ2-1; D gene uncertain. There are 15 residues in the CDR3. V gave up 2 bases and J gave up 4 bases, with 12 bases separating them. Germline V gene sequence: CDR1 SGHTA, CDR2 FQGNSA. CDR3 sequence (DNA): TGTGCCAGCAGCTTAAGATCCGGAAGATACAATGAGCAGTTCTTC. Its translation is CASSLRSGRYNEQFF. Full variable domain (missing parts from reference TRBV7-2 and TRBJ2-1): GAGVSQSPSNKVTEKGKDVELRCDPISGHTALYWYRQSLGQGLEFLIYFQGNSAPDKSGLPSDRFSAERTGGSVSTLTIQRTQQEDSAVYLCASSLRSGRYNEQFFGPGTRLTVL.

There are many counts of this clonotype. The V and J genes are TRBV5-1 and TRBJ2-5; 7 nucleotides match TRBD2. The V gene's germline CDR1 is SGHRS and CDR2 YFSETQ. The V gene end was trimmed by 3 bases and the J gene end by 5 bases; junction bases not matched to a gene: 7. There are 14 residues in the CDR3. The CDR3 here is CASSSAGGSETQYF. The CDR3, as DNA: TGCGCCAGCAGCTCGGCGGGCGGGAGTGAGACCCAGTACTTC.

This chain links TRBV20-1 with TRBJ1-5; no clear D gene. Trimming took off 6 bases at V and 2 bases at J, with 8 bases between the two ends. The CDR3 sequence is 12 residues long. The germline V gene has CDR1 DFQATT and CDR2 SNEGSKA (reference sequence). CDR3 sequence reads: CSAGRGNQPQHF. Here the CDR3 DNA reads TGCAGTGCGGGGAGGGGCAATCAGCCCCAGCATTTT.

This chain joins TRBV29-1 and TRBJ2-1; 12 nucleotides agree with TRBD2. From germline, CDR1 is SQVTM and CDR2 ANQGSEA. The CDR3 runs to 15 residues. Unmatched junction bases numbered 11, after V lost 7 bases and J lost 7 bases. The DNA of the CDR3 is TGCAGCGCCCCAGGACTAGCGGGACCGCTTAATGAGCAGTTCTTC. Its translation: CSAPGLAGPLNEQFF.

Ten or more counts support this clonotype. The chain has TRBV29-1 and TRBJ2-3; 15 bases match TRBD2. Germline CDR1 reads SQVTM; CDR2 reads ANQGSEA. With 7 bases clipped from V and 4 bases from J, the junction kept 3 bases outside the gene matches. This CDR3 has 14 amino acids. The CDR3: CSAGLAGGADTQYF. CDR3 bases: TGCAGCGCAGGACTAGCGGGGGGGGCAGATACGCAGTATTTT.

This clonotype showed up many times. This sequence joins TRBV5-6 and TRBJ1-5; a weak D match, TRBD1 (6 bases). Germline V lookup: CDR1 SGHDT, CDR2 YYEEEE. The V end lost 1 base, the J end lost 5 bases, and 16 bases lay between the germline ends. This CDR3 is built from 16 residues. CDR3 in DNA: TGTGCCAGCAGCTTGACCACTATAGACAGGCATCAGCCCCAGCATTTT. Translating gives CASSLTTIDRHQPQHF.

Comments on this clonotype: Since a much larger clone is just one base distant, this may be a read error. The V and J genes are TRBV12-3 or TRBV12-4 and TRBJ2-2; 7 bases align to TRBD2. Unmatched junction bases numbered 2, after V lost 4 bases and J lost 0 bases. There are 15 residues in the CDR3. Here the CDR3 reads CASSWGGANTGELFF. For the CDR3, the DNA is TGTGCCAGCAGTTGGGGGGGGGCGAACACCGGGGAGCTGTTTTTT.

V and J are TRBV6-5 and TRBJ2-7, with TRBD2 matching over 8 bases. CDR1 and CDR2 (germline): MNHEY, SVGAGI. The CDR3 sequence is 17 residues long. With V trimmed by 0 bases and J by 4 bases, 11 bases remained unmatched. CDR3 nucleotides: TGTGCCAGCAGTTACTCGGGTTTAGCGGGGCTTGTTTACGAGCAGTACTTC. Translated: CASSYSGLAGLVYEQYF.

The chain uses TRBV12-3 or TRBV12-4 and TRBJ2-3; tentative D call: TRBD2 (5 bases). V was shortened by 4 bases and J by 0 bases, with 14 bases between the two germline ends. The CDR3 totals 16 residues. CDR3 nucleotide sequence: TGTGCCAGCAGTTCGATCGGGGAGTCTAGCACAGATACGCAGTATTTT. This encodes CASSSIGESSTDTQYF.

This clonotype was seen many times. CDR3 in DNA: TGCGCCAGCAGCCAACATCCGACAGGGGCCAAAAACATTCAGTACTTC. The encoded protein is CASSQHPTGAKNIQYF. The chain is built from TRBV4-1 and TRBJ2-4; 7 nucleotides agree with TRBD1. The CDR3 totals 16 residues. CDR1 MGHRA and CDR2 YSYEKL come from the germline V gene. Losses at the gene ends were 2 bases for V and 1 base for J; bases not matched to a gene: 5.

V is TRBV7-8 and J is TRBJ2-1; D might be TRBD2 (5 bases). The V end lost 8 bases, the J end lost 8 bases, and 16 bases lay between the germline ends. The germline V gene encodes CDR1 SGHVS and CDR2 FQNEAQ. There are 13 residues in the CDR3. The CDR3 DNA reads TGTGCCAGCGAATTACCCCCAGCGGATGAGCAGTTCTTC. It is translated as CASELPPADEQFF.

The chain has TRBV30 and TRBJ1-2, with 9 nucleotides matching TRBD1. This CDR3 comprises 13 residues. CDR1 is GTSNPN and CDR2 is SVGIG in the germline V gene (reference sequence). The CDR3 loop is CAFRDRARVGYTF. CDR3 nucleotides: TGTGCGTTCCGGGACAGGGCTCGTGTGGGCTACACCTTC.

The chain links TRBV3-1 to TRBJ2-1, with D perhaps being TRBD1 or TRBD2 (6 bases each). Germline CDR1 is LGHDT and CDR2 is YNNKEL (reference sequence). This CDR3 contains 15 residues. With 4 bases removed from V and 5 bases from J, the gap between germline ends came to 15 bases. CDR3 coding DNA: TGTGCCAGCAGCCTCCGCCGGGGGCGACACAATGAGCAGTTCTTC. This codes for CASSLRRGRHNEQFF.